Shown below are 27 T cell receptor beta chains from a single sample sequenced in a study of blood T cell repertoires in COVID-19. Only in-frame clones appear in the TCRdb table, and some are missing; sequencing was by immunoSEQ multiplex PCR. The sample comprises roughly 220,000 clones, more than 80% of which are singletons, and about 4% rests with the top ten. Specimen: PBMCs or T cells enriched from blood (not recorded which). The source is a woman in her thirties or forties with acute COVID-19.

In its sample, this clone was seen once. Written as DNA, the CDR3 is TGTGCCAGCAGCTTGACCGGGACTAGCGGGGAGATATCTTACAATGAGCAGTTCTTC. Its protein is CASSLTGTSGEISYNEQFF. J is TRBJ2-1 and V is TRBV5-5; 13 nucleotides line up with TRBD2. CDR1 is SGHKS, CDR2 YYEKEE, per germline (reference sequence). This CDR3 region has 19 residues. The J segment lost 4 bases and the V segment lost 1 base, leaving 11 bases of the junction unmatched. The full variable domain, its missing parts supplied by reference TRBV5-5 and TRBJ2-1, is DAGVTQSPTHLIKTRGQQVTLRCSPISGHKSVSWYQQVLGQGPQFIFQYYEKEERGRGNFPDRFSARQFPNYSSELNVNALLLGDSALYLCASSLTGTSGEISYNEQFFGPGTRLTVL.

This clone was detected only a few times. The CDR3 region has the DNA TGTGCCAGCAGTTCCCTCAACCGGGACTTCAGAACCGCTGAAAAACTGTTTTTT. Its protein is CASSSLNRDFRTAEKLFF. This sequence joins TRBV27 and TRBJ1-4; TRBD1 is a possible D gene (5 bases). Looked up from germline, CDR1 is MNHEY and CDR2 is SMNVEV (reference sequence). V was pared by 4 bases and J by 7 bases, with 25 bases between. The CDR3 is 18 residues long.

The V call is TRBV9, the J call TRBJ1-1; possibly TRBD1 for D (5 bases). This CDR3 is built from 16 residues. CDR1 and CDR2 from the germline V gene are SGDLS and YYNGEE. Trimming shortened V by 8 bases and J by 1 base, and 21 bases separated the two germline ends. The CDR3 is CASSETASGPNTEAFF. The CDR3 DNA is TGTGCCAGTTCTGAGACAGCCTCTGGACCGAACACTGAAGCTTTCTTT.

The chain is built from TRBV19 and TRBJ1-4, with D maybe TRBD1 (6 bases). Trimming removed 5 bases at V and 4 bases at J, with 17 bases between. CDR3 length equals 16 residues. Germline lookup yields CDR1 LNHDA and CDR2 SQIVND (reference sequence). The CDR3 coding sequence is TGTGCCAGTAGTTCCACTACGGACAGCTATAATGAAAAACTGTTTTTT. Translation: CASSSTTDSYNEKLFF.

The J gene is TRBJ1-1, the V gene TRBV5-1; D might be TRBD1 (6 bases). Germline V gene lookup returns CDR1 SGHRS and CDR2 YFSETQ. V gave up 4 bases and J gave up 2 bases, with 27 bases separating them. This CDR3 contains 19 residues. The chain's CDR3 is CASSRFRTLSSGGNTEAFF. CDR3 DNA: TGCGCCAGCAGCCGATTCCGGACCCTGAGTTCGGGGGGCAACACTGAAGCTTTCTTT.

The chain combines TRBV11-3 with TRBJ1-3; tentative D call: TRBD1 (5 bases). The CDR3 length is 15 residues. Deletions cut 5 bases from V and 3 bases from J, with 14 bases between. CDR1 and CDR2 from the germline V gene are SGHNT and YENEEA. The CDR3 region is CASSAGGEVGNTIYF. Written as DNA, the CDR3 is TGTGCCAGCAGCGCCGGGGGGGAGGTTGGAAACACCATATATTTT.

The chain joins TRBV11-2 to TRBJ1-2; D is unresolved. V lost 2 bases, J lost 4 bases, and 8 bases lay in between. The germline CDR1 and CDR2 sequences are SGHAT and FQNNGV. The CDR3 is made up of 13 amino acids. The CDR3 sequence is CASSLTTSYGYTF. In nucleotides, the CDR3 is TGTGCCAGCAGCTTAACGACAAGCTATGGCTACACCTTC.

CDR3 region: CASSIRQLGNTIYF. The DNA of the CDR3 is TGTGCCAGTAGTATTCGACAGCTTGGAAACACCATATATTTT. This chain connects TRBV19 to TRBJ1-3; a possible D gene is TRBD1 (5 bases). Germline assignment: CDR1 LNHDA and CDR2 SQIVND (reference sequence). V was shortened by 3 bases and J by 3 bases, with 9 bases between the two germline ends. This CDR3 spans 14 amino acids.

The chain couples TRBV27 to TRBJ1-2; maybe TRBD1 (5 bases). This CDR3 is 16 amino acids long. Germline V gene sequence: CDR1 MNHEY, CDR2 SMNVEV (reference sequence). The V end was cut by 5 bases, the J end by 0 bases, with 16 bases between. The DNA for the CDR3 is TGTGCCAGCAGTCTAAGAGGACAAATAGCTAACTATGGCTACACCTTC. Amino acid sequence: CASSLRGQIANYGYTF.

V usage is TRBV11-2 and J usage is TRBJ2-2; D remains ambiguous. This CDR3 has 16 residues. Germline CDR1 reads SGHAT; CDR2 reads FQNNGV. V was clipped by 0 bases and J by 4 bases, with 12 bases between them. The CDR3 here is CASSLDPPGLTGELFF. The CDR3 DNA follows: TGTGCCAGCAGCTTAGATCCCCCAGGCCTCACCGGGGAGCTGTTTTTT.

The chain combines TRBV28 with TRBJ2-3; tentatively, D is TRBD2 (6 bases). Germline CDR1 and CDR2: MDHEN and SYDVKM. This CDR3 has 14 residues. V was pared by 4 bases and J by 0 bases, with 8 bases between. CDR3 in DNA: TGTGCCAGCAGTTCGGGGACTAGCACAGATACGCAGTATTTT. Encoded protein: CASSSGTSTDTQYF.

CDR3 loop: CASSLGLAIGFTDTQYF. The DNA for the CDR3 is TGTGCCAGCAGCTTGGGACTAGCGATCGGATTCACAGATACGCAGTATTTT. V and J are TRBV5-6 and TRBJ2-3, with TRBD2 matching over 8 bases. Germline assignment: CDR1 SGHDT and CDR2 YYEEEE. The CDR3 sequence is 17 residues long. Losses at the gene ends were 0 bases for V and 2 bases for J; bases not matched to a gene: 8.

V and J are TRBV27 and TRBJ2-5; D is unresolved. V lost 0 bases to trimming and J lost 2 bases, with 10 bases between them. The germline V gene has CDR1 MNHEY and CDR2 SMNVEV (reference sequence). This CDR3 has 15 amino acids. CDR3 nucleotide sequence: TGTGCCAGCAGTTTATCGATCTTGGCTCAAGAGACCCAGTACTTC. It yields the protein CASSLSILAQETQYF.

In this sample, this clone turned up a few times. The V call is TRBV7-9, the J call TRBJ2-5; 13 bases match TRBD2. V dropped 5 bases and J dropped 4; count of bases not matched to a gene: 7. The CDR3 contains 16 residues. Germline CDR1 reads SEHNR; CDR2 reads FQNEAQ (reference sequence). CDR3 bases: TGTGCCAGCAGCGTAAAAAGACTAGCGGGGGGAGAGACCCAGTACTTC. It encodes CASSVKRLAGGETQYF.

The rearrangement uses TRBV7-3 and TRBJ1-2; 7 bases are a match to TRBD1. With V trimmed by 4 bases and J by 7 bases, 6 bases remained unmatched. CDR1 is SGHTA, CDR2 FQGTGA, per germline. The CDR3 spans 13 residues. CDR3 DNA sequence: TGTGCCAGCAGCTCGGACAGGACGCGTGGCTACACCTTC. Translating gives CASSSDRTRGYTF.

This chain links TRBV7-2 with TRBJ2-1; TRBD2 matches at 9 bases. Germline V gene data show CDR1 as SGHTA and CDR2 as FQGNSA. Germline trimming cut 3 bases from V and 7 bases from J; bases unmatched to any gene: 7. The CDR3 spans 15 residues. The CDR3 loop reads CASSFRRGGENEQFF. CDR3 bases: TGTGCCAGCAGCTTTAGGCGGGGGGGCGAGAATGAGCAGTTCTTC.

J is TRBJ2-1 and V is TRBV5-6; the D gene is possibly TRBD1 (5 bases). Germline-derived CDR1 and CDR2 are SGHDT and YYEEEE. The CDR3 has 17 amino acids. With 4 bases removed from V and 9 bases from J, the gap between germline ends came to 26 bases. CDR3 nucleotides: TGTGCCAGCAGCCGACAGACCGGTCTGGCTTCCCCCGGTGAGCAGTTCTTC. Protein: CASSRQTGLASPGEQFF.

The rearrangement links TRBV2 to TRBJ1-4; D is perhaps TRBD1 (5 bases). The V gene lost 1 base and the J gene lost 3 bases, with 15 bases spanning the gap. Germline CDR1 reads SNHLY; CDR2 reads FYNNEI. This CDR3 spans 17 amino acids. The CDR3 reads CASSEDRFAAANEKLFF. The CDR3 nucleotides read TGTGCCAGCAGTGAAGACAGGTTCGCCGCGGCTAATGAAAAACTGTTTTTT.

This chain joins TRBV5-1 and TRBJ2-2; 12 bases map to TRBD1. In germline, CDR1 is SGHRS, CDR2 YFSETQ. Trimming cost V 4 bases and J 4 bases; bases outside gene matches: 8. This CDR3 contains 17 residues. In DNA form, the CDR3 reads TGCGCCAGCAGCCCGGGGGACAGGGGGCAAGCCACCGGGGAGCTGTTTTTT. It codes for CASSPGDRGQATGELFF.

This rearrangement joins TRBV11-2 to TRBJ1-1, with TRBD1 identical over 7 bases. The CDR3 is 13 amino acids. Per the germline V gene, CDR1 is SGHAT and CDR2 is FQNNGV. Trimming cost V 1 base and J 10 bases; bases outside gene matches: 6. CDR3 sequence: CASSLATGRGAFF. The CDR3 bases are TGTGCCAGCAGCTTAGCGACAGGGCGGGGAGCTTTCTTT.

V gene TRBV6-5 combines with J gene TRBJ1-3; 7 bases map to TRBD1. V dropped 8 bases and J dropped 4; count of bases not matched to a gene: 11. Looked up from germline, CDR1 is MNHEY and CDR2 is SVGAGI. The CDR3 has 15 residues. The CDR3 sequence: CASSEQGSGGNTIYF. The DNA of the CDR3 is TGTGCCAGCTCCGAACAGGGGTCAGGAGGAAACACCATATATTTT.

The V and J genes are TRBV25-1 and TRBJ2-5; TRBD1 matches 10 bases. V trimming: 5 bases; J trimming: 5 bases; junction bases outside the gene matches: 11. The length of the CDR3 is 16 residues. Germline V gene data show CDR1 as MGHDK and CDR2 as SYGVNS. The CDR3 DNA reads TGTGCCAGCAGTCCTAAGGACAGGGGGTTTCGGGAGACCCAGTACTTC. Encoded protein: CASSPKDRGFRETQYF.

The chain recombines TRBV5-4 with TRBJ1-2; TRBD1 aligns across 7 bases. In germline, CDR1 is SGHNT, CDR2 YYREEE (reference sequence). The ends lost 0 bases at V and 4 bases at J; junction bases unmatched: 6. The CDR3 sequence is 15 residues long. This CDR3 reads CASSLERGQSYGYTF. The DNA of the CDR3 is TGTGCCAGCAGCTTGGAAAGGGGGCAAAGCTATGGCTACACCTTC.

The chain recombines TRBV18 with TRBJ1-1, with 7 bases fitting TRBD1. The CDR3 is 14 amino acids. CDR1 and CDR2 from the germline V gene are KGHSH and LQKENI. Trimming removed 4 bases from V and 2 bases from J; junction bases left unmatched: 4. In DNA form, the CDR3 reads TGTGCCAGCTCACAGGGGACAGCTAACACTGAAGCTTTCTTT. It is translated as CASSQGTANTEAFF.

The genes are TRBV2 and TRBJ1-4; D not resolved. CDR1 SNHLY and CDR2 FYNNEI come from the germline V gene. Trimming cost V 1 base and J 4 bases, with 13 bases left between them. This CDR3 contains 16 residues. CDR3 sequence reads: CASSEDLETNNEKLFF. Here the CDR3 DNA reads TGTGCCAGCAGTGAAGACCTTGAGACAAATAATGAAAAACTGTTTTTT. The full variable domain, rest sourced from reference TRBV2 and TRBJ1-4, is EPEVTQTPSHQVTQMGQEVILRCVPISNHLYFYWYRQILGQKVEFLVSFYNNEISEKSEIFDDQFSVERPDGSNFTLKIRSTKLEDSAMYFCASSEDLETNNEKLFFGSGTQLSVL.

V gene TRBV11-1 combines with J gene TRBJ1-6; 7 nucleotides match TRBD1. CDR3 size: 15 residues. The V gene's germline CDR1 is SGHAT and CDR2 FQDESV (reference sequence). V shed 1 base and J 7 bases; nucleotides not matched to a gene: 4. The CDR3 region is CASSLEGAGNSPLHF. In DNA form, the CDR3 reads TGTGCCAGCAGCTTAGAGGGGGCAGGGAATTCACCCCTCCACTTT. Full variable domain (remainder filled in from reference TRBV11-1 and TRBJ1-6): EAEVAQSPRYKITEKSQAVAFWCDPISGHATLYWYRQILGQGPELLVQFQDESVVDDSQLPKDRFSAERLKGVDSTLKIQPAELGDSAMYLCASSLEGAGNSPLHFGNGTRLTVT.

As regards this clone: Additional DNA sequences in this sample encode the identical CDR3. CDR3 nucleotides: TGTGCCACCAGTGATTTAGGGAGAGGAAGCTCCTACAATGAGCAGTTCTTC. Encoded protein: CATSDLGRGSSYNEQFF. The chain employs TRBV24-1 and TRBJ2-1; TRBD2 might be the D (5 bases). V shed 1 base and J shed 0 bases, with 12 bases lying between them. This CDR3 contains 17 residues. Germline values: CDR1 KGHDR, CDR2 SFDVKD.